This passage covers 21 T cell receptor beta chains from one sample sequenced in a study of T-cell memory formation after mild COVID-19. MiXCR was run by TCRdb on the 5' RACE reads, yielding one entry per CDR3 protein. Of 350,000 to 400,000 distinct CDR3 sequences listed, about an eighth were seen once; the top ten hold around 22%. Source material: PBMCs or a T cell subset sorted from them (not recorded which). The receptors were gathered from a young man who had mild COVID-19 (a few samples of this study predate the infection). Cell type and time point are not known.

This clonotype appeared a few times. This chain connects TRBV7-9 to TRBJ2-5, with D uncertain. The germline gives CDR1 SEHNR, CDR2 FQNEAQ (reference sequence). V gave up 7 bases and J gave up 1 base, with 13 bases separating them. CDR3 length: 14 residues. CDR3 in amino acids: CASISRRSQETQYF. The CDR3 region has the DNA TGTGCCAGCATCTCTAGGCGGAGCCAAGAGACCCAGTACTTC. Full variable domain (missing parts from reference TRBV7-9 and TRBJ2-5): DTGVSQNPRHKITKRGQNVTFRCDPISEHNRLYWYRQTLGQGPEFLTYFQNEAQLEKSRLLSDRFSAERPKGSFSTLEIQRTEQGDSAMYLCASISRRSQETQYFGPGTRLLVL.

This clonotype was picked up a small number of times. This chain joins TRBV6-2 or TRBV6-3 and TRBJ2-7; either TRBD1 or TRBD2 may fit D (6 bases each). This CDR3 is built from 14 residues. V lost 6 bases to trimming and J lost 5 bases, with 17 bases between them. Germline lookup yields CDR1 MNHEY and CDR2 SVGEGT. CDR3 in amino acids: CASREGGFFDEQYF. CDR3 in DNA: TGTGCCAGCAGAGAGGGGGGATTCTTCGACGAGCAGTACTTC.

This sequence joins TRBV2 and TRBJ2-1; TRBD1 might be the D (6 bases). V was cut by 4 bases and J by 0 bases, with 13 bases left in between. Germline CDR1 and CDR2: SNHLY and FYNNEI. The CDR3 totals 16 residues. CDR3 DNA sequence: TGTGCCAGCAGTGCAGGGGAACTTAGCTCCTACAATGAGCAGTTCTTC. Protein product: CASSAGELSSYNEQFF.

This clonotype appeared many times. The rearrangement uses TRBV4-1 and TRBJ2-7; D is possibly TRBD1 or TRBD2 (6 bases each). V lost 0 bases, J lost 2 bases, and 11 bases lay in between. The germline gives CDR1 MGHRA, CDR2 YSYEKL. The CDR3 runs 15 residues. The CDR3 sequence is CASSQDRRGAYEQYF. The CDR3 region has the DNA TGCGCCAGCAGCCAAGATCGAAGGGGGGCCTACGAGCAGTACTTC.

The chain recombines TRBV4-1 with TRBJ2-5; 10 nucleotides match TRBD2. Germline CDR1 is MGHRA and CDR2 is YSYEKL. This CDR3 contains 16 residues. Losses at the gene ends were 3 bases for V and 5 bases for J; bases not matched to a gene: 9. The CDR3 sequence is CASSQGPAGGPETQYF. Written as DNA, the CDR3 is TGCGCCAGCAGCCAGGGCCCAGCGGGGGGGCCGGAGACCCAGTACTTC.

This clonotype was found a few times. This rearrangement joins TRBV5-6 to TRBJ2-1; 12 bases match TRBD2. The CDR3 covers 16 residues. Germline-derived CDR1 and CDR2 are SGHDT and YYEEEE. After removal of 4 bases from V and 2 bases from J, the junction contained 4 bases not matched to a gene. CDR3 region: CASSARLAGAYNEQFF. CDR3 DNA sequence: TGTGCCAGCAGCGCCCGACTAGCGGGGGCCTACAATGAGCAGTTCTTC.

The chain combines TRBV18 with TRBJ1-1; 7 bases map to TRBD1. From germline, CDR1 is KGHSH and CDR2 LQKENI. The CDR3 spans 16 residues. V shed 4 bases and J 2 bases; nucleotides not matched to a gene: 10. The CDR3 region is CASSLNQGGANTEAFF. The CDR3 region has the DNA TGTGCCAGCTCACTCAATCAAGGGGGCGCAAACACTGAAGCTTTCTTT.

This clonotype was seen a few times. This chain links TRBV20-1 with TRBJ2-2; 11 nucleotides line up with TRBD2. Unmatched junction bases numbered 3, after V lost 0 bases and J lost 0 bases. This CDR3 has 17 amino acids. Looked up from germline, CDR1 is DFQATT and CDR2 is SNEGSKA (reference sequence). The chain's CDR3 is CSARDTSGGPNTGELFF. CDR3 in DNA: TGCAGTGCTAGAGATACTAGCGGGGGCCCGAACACCGGGGAGCTGTTTTTT.

This clonotype occurred a few times. This sequence joins TRBV3-1 and TRBJ2-6, with 7 bases matching TRBD1. With V trimmed by 7 bases and J by 3 bases, 0 bases remained unmatched. CDR3 size: 13 residues. Germline V gives CDR1 LGHDT, CDR2 YNNKEL (reference sequence). The CDR3 DNA follows: TGTGCCAGCACAGGGGGTGGGGCCAACGTCCTGACTTTC. Protein: CASTGGGANVLTF.

There are a few counts of this clonotype. This sequence joins TRBV7-9 and TRBJ2-1, with a possible D match to TRBD1 (6 bases). Trimming took off 4 bases at V and 10 bases at J, with 17 bases between the two ends. CDR1 SEHNR and CDR2 FQNEAQ come from the germline V gene (reference sequence). The CDR3 has 14 residues. In nucleotides, the CDR3 is TGTGCCAGCAGCTCCCTGGCAGGGGCACGAGAGCAGTTCTTC. Amino acids: CASSSLAGAREQFF.

The V gene is TRBV4-1, the J gene TRBJ2-3, with unresolved D. The length of the CDR3 is 15 residues. Germline V lookup: CDR1 MGHRA, CDR2 YSYEKL. The V end lost 0 bases, the J end lost 3 bases, and 10 bases lay between the germline ends. The CDR3 is CASSQDRSGTDTQYF. The CDR3, as DNA: TGCGCCAGCAGCCAAGATAGATCCGGGACAGATACGCAGTATTTT.

V usage is TRBV6-5 and J usage is TRBJ1-3; D is unclear. Trimming cost V 0 bases and J 2 bases, with 8 bases left between them. The CDR3 has 15 amino acids. Germline V lookup: CDR1 MNHEY, CDR2 SVGAGI. The CDR3 spells CASSYSAGTGNTIYF. In DNA form, the CDR3 reads TGTGCCAGCAGTTACTCAGCCGGGACTGGAAACACCATATATTTT.

The J gene is TRBJ2-1, the V gene TRBV6-2 or TRBV6-3; tentative D call: TRBD1 (5 bases). Trimming took off 10 bases at V and 4 bases at J, with 11 bases between the two ends. This CDR3 comprises 12 residues. The germline gives CDR1 MNHEY, CDR2 SVGEGT. CDR3 loop: CATQGIYNEQFF. The CDR3 bases are TGTGCCACCCAGGGAATTTACAATGAGCAGTTCTTC.

This clonotype occurred a few times. The chain employs TRBV7-9 and TRBJ1-2, with a tentative D call TRBD1 (5 bases). The CDR3 runs to 16 residues. CDR1 is SEHNR and CDR2 is FQNEAQ in the germline V gene (reference sequence). Trimming left V 1 base short and J 1 base short, with 13 bases between. The CDR3 here is CASSLGDLGLNYGYTF. CDR3 DNA sequence: TGTGCCAGCAGCTTAGGGGACCTGGGACTTAACTATGGCTACACCTTC.

As concerns this clonotype: A read error may produce the germline difference seen at one junction end. The DNA for the CDR3 is TGCGCCAGCAGCTCCCCGGGACGAAATTCACCCATCCACTTT. Protein sequence: CASSSPGRNSPIHF. This chain uses TRBV4-3 with TRBJ1-6; a possible D gene is TRBD1 (5 bases). CDR1 LGHNA and CDR2 YSLEER come from the germline V gene. This CDR3 spans 14 amino acids.

This clonotype was counted a few times. The CDR3, as DNA: TGTGCCAGCAGCTTGGGGACCCCCCCGATAGAGACCCAGTACTTC. Translating it yields CASSLGTPPIETQYF. The chain is built from TRBV7-6 and TRBJ2-5; possibly TRBD1 or TRBD2 for D (5 bases each). The CDR3 is 15 amino acids. The V and J ends lost 3 bases and 4 bases respectively, with 15 bases between them. CDR1 and CDR2 from the germline V gene are SGHVS and FNYEAQ.

This clonotype was picked up many times. This chain joins TRBV5-1 and TRBJ2-1; D may correspond to TRBD1 or TRBD2 (6 bases each). V was cut by 4 bases and J by 7 bases, with 15 bases left in between. CDR3 length: 14 amino acids. Germline V gene data show CDR1 as SGHRS and CDR2 as YFSETQ. The CDR3 loop reads CASSPPGGRNEQFF. The CDR3 DNA follows: TGCGCCAGCAGCCCGCCCGGGGGCAGGAATGAGCAGTTCTTC.

The J gene is TRBJ2-2, the V gene TRBV7-3; the D call may be TRBD1 or TRBD2 (5 bases each). Trimming took off 5 bases at V and 0 bases at J, with 13 bases between the two ends. Germline values: CDR1 SGHTA, CDR2 FQGTGA. The CDR3 is 16 amino acids. Written as DNA, the CDR3 is TGTGCCAGCAGCCAAAACGGGGCCGCGAACACCGGGGAGCTGTTTTTT. Residues: CASSQNGAANTGELFF. The full variable domain, with the rest looked up from reference TRBV7-3 and TRBJ2-2, is GAGVSQTPSNKVTEKGKYVELRCDPISGHTALYWYRQSLGQGPEFLIYFQGTGAADDSGLPNDRFFAVRPEGSVSTLKIQRTERGDSAVYLCASSQNGAANTGELFFGEGSRLTVL.

This chain connects TRBV5-1 to TRBJ2-6, with TRBD1 matching 8 bases. The CDR3 loop spans 17 amino acids. With 6 bases clipped from V and 2 bases from J, the junction kept 10 bases outside the gene matches. Germline V gene lookup returns CDR1 SGHRS and CDR2 YFSETQ. The CDR3 DNA is TGCGCCAGCACCCGAGACAGGGGACGGACTGGGGCCAACGTCCTGACTTTC. It specifies CASTRDRGRTGANVLTF.

J is TRBJ1-2 and V is TRBV11-2; TRBD1 matches at 9 bases. Germline CDR1 SGHAT, CDR2 FQNNGV. The CDR3 runs to 14 residues. V lost 1 base and J lost 7; bases outside the gene matches: 4. The CDR3 region has the DNA TGTGCCAGCAGCTTAGGGGGACAGGGTTTTGGCTACACCTTC. Its protein is CASSLGGQGFGYTF.

The genes are TRBV12-3 or TRBV12-4 and TRBJ1-6, with TRBD1 identical over 7 bases. The CDR3 contains 15 residues. V was clipped by 6 bases and J by 5 bases; unmatched bases: 7. The chain's CDR3 is CASRNEQGHNSPLHF. DNA for the CDR3: TGTGCCAGCAGGAACGAACAGGGGCATAATTCACCCCTCCACTTT.